A few counts support the clone carrying this TCR beta chain. As yet, its antigen is unknown. Each CDR3 protein gets one entry after TCRdb re-called the reads with MiXCR. The sample lists roughly 300,000 distinct CDR3 sequences, more than 9% occurring once. The sample is drawn from a study of T cell repertoires in cytomegalovirus infection. Regarding the study as a whole: CMV carriers with the relevant HLA were identified by cumulative public TCR beta family frequency.

CDR1 and CDR2 (germline): LNHDA, SQIVND (reference sequence). With 6 bases removed from V and 0 bases from J, the gap between germline ends came to 12 bases. The CDR3 contains 15 residues. What was sequenced was PBMCs. The chain has TRBV19 and TRBJ2-1, with D possibly TRBD1 on 6 matching bases. This receptor was taken from a human donor in good health (CMV status not recorded). Some clones in this sample may be carry-over from other donors' samples. The CDR3 sequence: CASRIRGSSYNEQFF. The CDR3 DNA is TGTGCCAGTAGGATAAGGGGGAGCTCCTACAATGAGCAGTTCTTC.